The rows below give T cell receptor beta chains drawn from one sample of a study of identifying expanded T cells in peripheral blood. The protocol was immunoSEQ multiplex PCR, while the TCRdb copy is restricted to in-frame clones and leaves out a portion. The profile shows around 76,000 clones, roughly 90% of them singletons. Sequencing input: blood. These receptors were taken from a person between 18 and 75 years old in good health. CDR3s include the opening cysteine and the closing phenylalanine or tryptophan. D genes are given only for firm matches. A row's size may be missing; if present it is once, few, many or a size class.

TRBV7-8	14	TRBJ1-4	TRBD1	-	TGTGCCAGCAGCCGGGAGACAGGGTCCGAAAAACTGTTTTTT	CASSRETGSEKLFF
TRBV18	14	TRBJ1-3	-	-	TGTGCCAGCTCATCCGGACCCTCTGGAAACACCATATATTTT	CASSSGPSGNTIYF
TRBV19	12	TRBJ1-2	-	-	TGTGCCAGTGCGCGGGCGAGCTATGGCTACACCTTC	CASARASYGYTF
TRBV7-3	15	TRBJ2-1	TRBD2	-	TGTGCCAGCAGCTTAGCGCGGGAGGGCTCCAATGAGCAGTTCTTC	CASSLAREGSNEQFF
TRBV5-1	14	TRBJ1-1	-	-	TGCGCCAGCAGCCTTTGGGAGGGGGGAACTGAAGCTTTCTTT	CASSLWEGGTEAFF
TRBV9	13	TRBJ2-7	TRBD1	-	TGTGCCAGCAGCGTGGACAGGGGCTACGAGCAGTACTTC	CASSVDRGYEQYF
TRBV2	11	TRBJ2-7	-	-	TGTGCCAGCGCTGAAGGTGGCGAGCAGTACTTC	CASAEGGEQYF
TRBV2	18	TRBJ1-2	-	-	TGTGCCAGCAACCCTACGCGGGGGCAGGTTATAGAGGCCTATGGCTACACCTTC	CASNPTRGQVIEAYGYTF
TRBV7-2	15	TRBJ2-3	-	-	TGTGCCAGCAGCTTAGTATCGGGGTTGACAGATACGCAGTATTTT	CASSLVSGLTDTQYF
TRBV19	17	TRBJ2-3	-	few	TGTGCCAGTAGTATAGATCCTTCAGCAGGCGGGACAGATACGCAGTATTTT	CASSIDPSAGGTDTQYF
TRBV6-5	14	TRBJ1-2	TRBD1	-	TGTGCCAGCAGTGACAGGGGAGTGAACTATGGCTACACCTTC	CASSDRGVNYGYTF